This TCR beta chain derives from a study of T-cell memory formation after mild COVID-19. Overall study results and limits: Clones that shrank (day 15 to 85) were balanced CD4/CD8, whereas later expanders leaned CD4+. Cross-reactive memory appears to have joined, as suggested by some responding clones showing up in pre-infection memory.

Libraries for TCRalpha and TCRbeta carried sample barcodes and unique molecular identifiers via 5'RACE. TCRdb reprocessed the 5' RACE reads via MiXCR and lists one record per CDR3 protein. The data show some 57,000 distinct CDR3 sequences, 10% to 15% seen once. Concerning this clonotype itself: Its antigen is currently unknown.

Germline CDR1 is MNHNY and CDR2 is SVGAGI (reference sequence). V was clipped by 8 bases and J by 9 bases, with 11 bases between them. The CDR3 covers 12 residues. This sequence was found in a man younger than 30 who had mild COVID-19 (a few samples of this study predate the infection). Cell type and time point are not known. The rearrangement uses TRBV6-6 and TRBJ1-6, with D unclear. Sequenced sample: PBMCs or a T cell subset sorted from them (not recorded which). CDR3 sequence reads: CASGQDSSPLHF. CDR3 sequence (DNA): TGTGCCAGCGGCCAGGATAGTTCACCCCTCCACTTT.